This entry describes one T cell receptor (beta chain). The germline V gene has CDR1 GTSNPN and CDR2 SVGIG (reference sequence). The V end was cut by 3 bases, the J end by 3 bases, with 13 bases between. This CDR3 comprises 14 residues. This sample was included in a study of tumor-infiltrating lymphocytes in primary liver carcinoma. Researchers generated TCR beta cDNA from around 510 ng of total RNA, relying on a constant-region primer. For TCR beta, libraries were produced by three nested multiplex PCR rounds using slightly modified ARM-PCR. With TRBV1-TRBV30 forward primers and a C-beta reverse primer, the first two PCR rounds were run for around 10 cycles each. MiXCR, applied by TCRdb to the multiplex PCR reads, yields one record per CDR3 protein. The data hold approximately 300,000 distinct CDR3 sequences, with approximately 65% observed a single time. Germline DNA was also extracted, with blood RNA taken from unsorted whole blood.

The source of this sequence is a man in his forties with primary liver carcinoma and hepatitis B virus infection. The V gene is TRBV30, the J gene TRBJ2-3; possible D gene TRBD1, 5 bases. The sequencing sample was made of peripheral blood. The CDR3 spells CAWSWGIGTDTQYF. CDR3 bases: TGTGCCTGGAGCTGGGGCATCGGGACAGATACGCAGTATTTT.